Listed below are T cell receptor beta chains from one sample, sequenced in a study of blood T cell repertoires in COVID-19. The repertoire was sequenced with immunoSEQ multiplex PCR; TCRdb's copy has only in-frame clones and lacks some. The table lists about 160,000 clones, approximately 92% of them singletons, with more than 4.5% in the top ten. Input material: peripheral blood. These receptors all stem from a man aged 30-40 years with COVID-19, enrolled during active disease. The CDR3 runs from the conserved cysteine through the conserved F or W. The order of the fields is V gene, J gene, CDR3 protein.

V: TRBV6-5
J: TRBJ1-6
CDR3: CASTWQGNSPLHF

V: TRBV7-9
J: TRBJ1-2
CDR3: CASSLEGYGYTF

V: TRBV24-1
J: TRBJ2-2
CDR3: CATKTAGTGELFF

V: TRBV7-2
J: TRBJ1-3
CDR3: CASSSQGGSGNTIYF

V: TRBV28
J: TRBJ2-7
CDR3: CASSLGSRIYEQYF

V: TRBV28
J: TRBJ2-7
CDR3: CASTPPDREVTHEQYF

V: TRBV5-4
J: TRBJ1-2
CDR3: CASSLAGQGSLTGYTF

V: TRBV7-2
J: TRBJ1-3
CDR3: CASSPGQGGNTIYF

V: TRBV19
J: TRBJ1-5
CDR3: CASSIARGGSQPQHF

V: TRBV7-8
J: TRBJ1-4
CDR3: CASSPQVGVTDEKLFF

V: TRBV30
J: TRBJ1-2
CDR3: CAWTGVVEGRGGYTF

V: TRBV30
J: TRBJ1-1
CDR3: CAWSVSGTGRAFF

V: TRBV7-2
J: TRBJ1-4
CDR3: CASSLVFGSLEKLFF

V: TRBV24-1
J: TRBJ1-2
CDR3: CATSDFQGGYTF

V: TRBV6-5
J: TRBJ2-2
CDR3: CASSFISGGAGELFF

V: TRBV11-3
J: TRBJ2-5
CDR3: CASSSGLAEGETQYF

V: TRBV5-8
J: TRBJ1-5
CDR3: CASRGRGEGNQPQHF

V: TRBV28
J: TRBJ2-7
CDR3: CASSLSLTEQYF

V: TRBV28
J: TRBJ1-3
CDR3: CASSGTGTGNTIYF

V: TRBV4-3
J: TRBJ1-1
CDR3: CASSSQGVSTEAFF

V: TRBV5-1
J: TRBJ2-3
CDR3: CASSLGVGVRADTQYF

V: TRBV30
J: TRBJ1-2
CDR3: CAWNQQNYGYTF